One sample yielded the 9 T cell receptor beta chains listed below, sequenced in a study of OX40 agonist ivuxolimab in advanced cancers. Repertoires were generated with immunoSEQ multiplex PCR, while TCRdb's copy carries only in-frame clones and drops some. The data show approximately 65,000 clones, about 88% seen once. The sequenced sample was CD4+ or CD8+ T cells sorted from blood, obtained in a trial of the OX40 agonist ivuxolimab. The receptors here all came from an adult with an advanced solid tumor such as melanoma, head and neck, liver or kidney cancer.

The chain employs TRBV30 and TRBJ2-1; D tentatively reads TRBD1 or TRBD2 (5 bases each). V dropped 6 bases and J dropped 9 bases, with 15 bases sitting between them. The CDR3 totals 12 residues. Germline V CDR1 and CDR2: GTSNPN, SVGIG (reference sequence). CDR3 protein: CACQRGVGEQFF. CDR3 coding DNA: TGTGCCTGCCAAAGGGGAGTAGGTGAGCAGTTCTTC.

The V call is TRBV12-5, the J call TRBJ2-1; 7 bases line up with TRBD1. V trimming: 2 bases; J trimming: 9 bases; junction bases outside the gene matches: 13. CDR3 length: 16 amino acids. CDR1 and CDR2 (germline): LGHNT, FRNRAP. The CDR3 protein is CASGLRAGGTVAEQFF. The CDR3 nucleotides are TGTGCTAGTGGTTTGAGGGCAGGGGGAACGGTGGCTGAGCAGTTCTTC.

The rearrangement links TRBV10-3 to TRBJ1-2, with D perhaps TRBD1 (5 bases). V lost 10 bases to trimming and J lost 6 bases, with 24 bases between them. Per the germline V gene, CDR1 is ENHRY and CDR2 is SYGVKD. This CDR3 contains 15 residues. CDR3 bases: TGTGCCACTAGGCGGGGGGACGACGGGAGGAATGGCTACACCTTC. It is translated as CATRRGDDGRNGYTF.

J is TRBJ1-2 and V is TRBV6-1, with D hard to call. CDR3 length: 14 amino acids. Germline V gene data show CDR1 as MNHNS and CDR2 as SASEGT. V was pared by 4 bases and J by 2 bases, with 11 bases between. The DNA of the CDR3 is TGTGCCAGCAGTGTAGGGTGGGGAAACTATGGCTACACCTTC. Its translation is CASSVGWGNYGYTF.

The chain carries TRBV19 and TRBJ2-7, with D perhaps matching TRBD1 or TRBD2 (5 bases each). There are 12 residues in the CDR3. CDR1 LNHDA and CDR2 SQIVND come from the germline V gene (reference sequence). V lost 4 bases, J lost 4 bases, and 8 bases lay in between. CDR3 in amino acids: CASSTGRYEQYF. The CDR3 region has the DNA TGTGCCAGTAGTACGGGACGGTACGAGCAGTACTTC. The full variable domain, completed using reference TRBV19 and TRBJ2-7, is DGGITQSPKYLFRKEGQNVTLSCEQNLNHDAMYWYRQDPGQGLRLIYYSQIVNDFQKGDIAEGYSVSREKKESFPLTVTSAQKNPTAFYLCASSTGRYEQYFGPGTRLTVT.

The CDR3 DNA reads TGTGCCAGCAGACCTATAGGGGCTGGGGCCAACGTCCTGACTTTC. This gives the protein CASRPIGAGANVLTF. The V call is TRBV27, the J call TRBJ2-6, with D possibly matching TRBD1 (5 bases). Germline V gives CDR1 MNHEY, CDR2 SMNVEV (reference sequence). Trimming pared 6 bases from V and 2 bases from J, leaving 11 bases between. The CDR3 is made up of 15 amino acids.

This chain joins TRBV21-1 and TRBJ1-3; the tabulated D call, TRBD1, remains unverified against the DNA. TRBV21-1 has pseudogene status. The CDR3 consists of 16 residues. The CDR3 sequence is CASSKARQSSGNTIYF. The CDR3 DNA sequence: TGTGCCAGCAGCAAAGCTAGACAGAGCTCTGGAAACACCATATATTTT.

The chain employs TRBV7-3 and TRBJ2-1, with TRBD2 matching 11 bases. CDR3 size: 16 residues. Unmatched junction bases numbered 9, after V lost 5 bases and J lost 6 bases. Per germline, CDR1 SGHTA and CDR2 FQGTGA. The DNA of the CDR3 is TGTGCCAGCAGCCCCTATCTACTAGCGGGAGTCAATGAGCAGTTCTTC. Its protein is CASSPYLLAGVNEQFF.

This clone was counted only a few times. The V and J genes are TRBV19 and TRBJ2-1; TRBD2 matches at 9 bases. V trimming: 4 bases; J trimming: 7 bases; junction bases outside the gene matches: 11. The CDR3 has 16 amino acids. Germline loops: CDR1 LNHDA, CDR2 SQIVND (reference sequence). CDR3 amino acids: CASSKPASGMLNEQFF. The CDR3 DNA follows: TGTGCCAGTAGTAAACCGGCTAGCGGGATGTTAAATGAGCAGTTCTTC.